These 21 T cell receptor beta chains came from one sample sequenced in a study of T cell repertoires in cytomegalovirus infection (dated by TCRdb to about 2019). TCRdb names Illumina HiSeq 1500 as the instrument used. TCRdb handled the public reads itself, with Q25 trimming in fastp and clone calling in MiXCR, and kept productive beta chains. Each CDR3 protein appears once, grouped with its most common genes and DNA. This sample gives approximately 400,000 distinct CDR3 sequences in total; 30% to 40% of them show up just once. Approximately 13% of the sample rests with the top ten. The sequenced sample consisted of PBMCs. Receptors originate from a human donor in good health (CMV status not recorded). Some clones in this sample may be carry-over from other donors' samples.

The V call is TRBV6-1, the J call TRBJ2-3, with 12 bases aligning to TRBD2. CDR1 MNHNS and CDR2 SASEGT come from the germline V gene. This CDR3 comprises 17 residues. J gave up 0 bases and V 5 bases, and 6 bases lay outside the gene matches. The CDR3 nucleotides read TGTGCCAGCAGTCCTAGCGGGGGGGCCTCAAGCACAGATACGCAGTATTTT. Translated, it gives CASSPSGGASSTDTQYF.

The chain combines TRBV19 with TRBJ2-7; 7 nucleotides align to TRBD1. Trimming removed 0 bases from V and 3 bases from J; junction bases left unmatched: 11. The CDR3 extends over 17 amino acids. Germline V gives CDR1 LNHDA, CDR2 SQIVND (reference sequence). CDR3 nucleotide sequence: TGTGCCAGTAGTATAGATGGCCCGGGACAGAATATCTACGAGCAGTACTTC. Translation: CASSIDGPGQNIYEQYF. Based on the CDR3 plus reference TRBV19 and TRBJ2-7, the full variable domain is DGGITQSPKYLFRKEGQNVTLSCEQNLNHDAMYWYRQDPGQGLRLIYYSQIVNDFQKGDIAEGYSVSREKKESFPLTVTSAQKNPTAFYLCASSIDGPGQNIYEQYFGPGTRLTVT.

The chain links TRBV28 to TRBJ1-5; D is perhaps TRBD1 (5 bases). CDR3 length equals 13 residues. Trimming cost V 6 bases and J 5 bases, with 11 bases left between them. Germline V gene lookup returns CDR1 MDHEN and CDR2 SYDVKM. In nucleotides, the CDR3 is TGTGCCAGCAGCTTGTTGGGGGATCAGCCCCAGCATTTT. This translates into CASSLLGDQPQHF.

This clonotype was recorded a few times. The chain has TRBV24-1 and TRBJ1-5; D is uncertain. Trimming removed 7 bases from V and 2 bases from J, with 5 bases in between. Germline CDR1 KGHDR, CDR2 SFDVKD. This CDR3 has 12 residues. The CDR3 nucleotides read TGTGCCACCAGCCTCGGCAATCAGCCCCAGCATTTT. Translation gives CATSLGNQPQHF.

This clonotype was detected ten times or more. The gene calls are TRBV7-2 and TRBJ1-5; possible D gene TRBD1, 5 bases. V was pared by 2 bases and J by 8 bases, with 19 bases between. Germline loops: CDR1 SGHTA, CDR2 FQGNSA. The CDR3 is 16 residues long. The CDR3 DNA reads TGTGCCAGCAGCTTACGCCCCGGGGGAGGTTTGGAGCCCCAGCATTTT. This codes for CASSLRPGGGLEPQHF. The full variable domain, completed using reference TRBV7-2 and TRBJ1-5, is GAGVSQSPSNKVTEKGKDVELRCDPISGHTALYWYRQSLGQGLEFLIYFQGNSAPDKSGLPSDRFSAERTGGSVSTLTIQRTQQEDSAVYLCASSLRPGGGLEPQHFGDGTRLSIL.

This clonotype was recorded many times. This chain uses TRBV7-3 with TRBJ1-6; 7 bases align to TRBD1. This CDR3 region has 15 residues. The trim removed 2 bases at V and 7 bases at J, leaving 5 bases unmatched. The V gene's germline CDR1 is SGHTA and CDR2 FQGTGA. The CDR3: CASSLEGAQNSPLHF. CDR3 coding DNA: TGTGCCAGCAGCTTAGAGGGGGCACAGAATTCACCCCTCCACTTT.

As regards this clonotype: At one end, the junction sequence differs from germline, possibly due to a read error. This chain joins TRBV4-1 and TRBJ2-7; TRBD1 aligns across 8 bases. This CDR3 has 16 residues. The germline V gene encodes CDR1 MGHRA and CDR2 YSYEKL. CDR3 DNA: TGCGCCGGCAGCCAGTCAAGTGGGCAGGGGGCCCCGCCGCAGTACTTC. Translation: CAGSQSSGQGAPPQYF.

This clonotype was observed once. V and J are TRBV6-5 and TRBJ2-7; a weak D match, TRBD1 (6 bases). CDR1 is MNHEY and CDR2 is SVGAGI in the germline V gene. V was pared by 5 bases and J by 5 bases, with 13 bases between. This CDR3 spans 13 amino acids. The CDR3 is CASSPHYRDEQYF. The CDR3 coding sequence is TGTGCCAGCAGTCCTCACTACAGGGACGAGCAGTACTTC.

In the case of this clonotype: This sequence may be a read error, since a much larger clone differs from it by one base. The rearrangement joins TRBV28 to TRBJ1-5; no clear D. Germline CDR1 and CDR2: MDHEN and SYDVKM. This CDR3 region has 12 residues. CDR3 coding DNA: TGTGCCAGCAGACAGAGCAATCAGCCCCAGCGTTTT. It yields the protein CASRQSNQPQRF. Drawing the rest from reference TRBV28 and TRBJ1-5, the complete variable domain is DVKVTQSSRYLVKRTGEKVFLECVQDMDHENMFWYRQDPGLGLRLIYFSYDVKMKEKGDIPEGYSVSREKKERFSLILESASTNQTSMYLCASRQSNQPQRFGDGTRLSIL.

The chain couples TRBV7-4 to TRBJ2-7; TRBD1 agrees at 7 bases. In germline, CDR1 is SGHVT, CDR2 SQSDAQ. V dropped 4 bases and J dropped 2; count of bases not matched to a gene: 8. The CDR3 covers 15 residues. The CDR3 here is CASSSRDSETYEQYF. The CDR3 DNA is TGTGCCAGCAGCTCCCGGGACAGTGAGACCTACGAGCAGTACTTC.

This clonotype occurred many times. V usage is TRBV19 and J usage is TRBJ2-7; 7 bases are shared with TRBD1. This CDR3 comprises 13 residues. The J segment lost 3 bases and the V segment lost 2 bases, leaving 1 base of the junction unmatched. CDR1 and CDR2 (germline): LNHDA, SQIVND (reference sequence). The CDR3 nucleotides read TGTGCCAGTAGTATAACAGGGGTCTACGAGCAGTACTTC. Amino acids: CASSITGVYEQYF.

With regard to this clonotype: Since a much larger clone is just one base distant, this may be a read error. This rearrangement joins TRBV7-2 to TRBJ1-5, with 9 bases identical to TRBD1. Germline CDR1 reads SGHTA; CDR2 reads FQGNSA. The CDR3 covers 14 residues. CDR3 DNA: TGTGCCAGCAGCTCCGGACAGGGGTATCAGCCCAAGCATTTT. Protein product: CASSSGQGYQPKHF.

The sample holds many counts of this clonotype. The CDR3 DNA reads as TGTGCCAGCAGTGAGTCAGTACAGGGTCAGCCCCAGCATTTT. Amino acids: CASSESVQGQPQHF. This chain joins TRBV25-1 and TRBJ1-5; a possible D gene is TRBD1 (6 bases). V shed 3 bases and J shed 6 bases, with 12 bases lying between them. From germline, CDR1 is MGHDK and CDR2 SYGVNS. The CDR3 totals 14 residues.

V is TRBV25-1 and J is TRBJ2-7, with TRBD2 as a possible D gene (5 bases). V lost 3 bases and J lost 0, with 9 bases in between. From germline, CDR1 is MGHDK and CDR2 SYGVNS. The CDR3 sequence is 14 residues long. This CDR3 reads CASSEVGSSYEQYF. In DNA form, the CDR3 reads TGTGCCAGCAGTGAGGTAGGGAGCTCCTACGAGCAGTACTTC.

Details on this clonotype: A junction boundary mismatches the germline segment, possibly from a read error. The rearrangement uses TRBV6-2 or TRBV6-3 and TRBJ1-6; 7 bases agree with TRBD1. The V gene's germline CDR1 is MNHEY and CDR2 SVGEGT. CDR3 length: 14 amino acids. The CDR3 protein is CDSSYLRQGKPLHF. The CDR3 DNA sequence: TGTGACAGCAGTTACCTACGACAGGGCAAACCCCTCCACTTT.

This clonotype was counted a few times. This chain uses TRBV7-9 with TRBJ1-2; possibly TRBD1 for D (5 bases). V was shortened by 0 bases and J by 8 bases, with 10 bases between the two germline ends. This CDR3 has 13 amino acids. Germline values: CDR1 SEHNR, CDR2 FQNEAQ (reference sequence). The CDR3 DNA follows: TGTGCCAGCAGCTTAGCGGCAGGGCGGGGCTACACCTTC. This gives the protein CASSLAAGRGYTF.

A remark on this clonotype: Compared with germline, one end of the junction differs, possibly owing to a read error. CDR3 bases: TGTGCCAGCAGCGTAAAAGGGACAGGGGGCGAAAACTACACTTTC. Its translation is CASSVKGTGGENYTF. The V gene is TRBV7-3, the J gene TRBJ1-2, with 12 bases that match TRBD1. The CDR3 is 15 amino acids. Germline CDR1 and CDR2: SGHTA and FQGTGA.

This clonotype came up a few times. The chain combines TRBV6-2 or TRBV6-3 with TRBJ1-1, with D possibly being TRBD1 (5 bases). Germline V gives CDR1 MNHEY, CDR2 SVGEGT. The CDR3 length is 14 residues. V was clipped by 6 bases and J by 5 bases, with 16 bases between them. CDR3 coding DNA: TGTGCCAGCAGCCTCTTTGGGGAGGGGACTGAAGCTTTCTTT. Amino acid sequence: CASSLFGEGTEAFF.

With respect to this clonotype: This may be a read error, as it is one base from a much larger clone. This chain joins TRBV7-2 and TRBJ2-7; 7 bases match TRBD1. This CDR3 is 12 amino acids long. Per the germline V gene, CDR1 is SGHTA and CDR2 is FQGNSA. The CDR3 bases are TGTTCCAGCAGCTTTGGGACAGACGAGCAGTACTTC. The encoded protein is CSSSFGTDEQYF.

This clonotype was recorded at least ten times. The CDR3 sequence is CASSLDSNGNEQFF. CDR3 sequence (DNA): TGTGCCAGCAGCTTAGACTCTAATGGAAATGAGCAGTTCTTC. The rearrangement links TRBV7-6 to TRBJ2-1; D ambiguous. Germline loops: CDR1 SGHVS, CDR2 FNYEAQ. CDR3 length equals 14 residues. V gave up 1 base and J gave up 7 bases, with 11 bases separating them.

This chain links TRBV23-1 with TRBJ2-5, with D possibly being TRBD1 (6 bases). TRBV23-1 is an ORF for which the function is uncertain. V was pared by 4 bases and J by 3 bases, with 27 bases between. CDR3 size: 19 residues. The CDR3 DNA follows: TGCGCCAGCAGTCTAAAACGTATCGCGGGCAGGGGAATGGAAGAGACCCAGTACTTC. It translates to CASSLKRIAGRGMEETQYF.